The 5 T cell receptor beta chains given below trace back to one sample, sequenced in a study of T cells in Graves' hyperthyroidism and ophthalmopathy. TCR beta CDR3 region amplification was performed from RNA transcripts. During a first-round RT-PCR of the TCR CDR3, the HTBI primer set was used. TCRdb re-analysed the multiplex PCR reads in MiXCR, keeping a single row per CDR3 protein. Of about 380,000 distinct CDR3 sequences in the sample, 15% to 20% were seen once. The sample was blood. The origin of the receptors is a man aged 18 to 29 with Graves' ophthalmopathy.

The V and J genes are TRBV28 and TRBJ2-1; 11 bases agree with TRBD2. The V and J ends lost 4 bases and 14 bases, in that order; junction bases with no gene match: 4. Germline lookup yields CDR1 MDHEN and CDR2 SYDVKM. The CDR3 has 12 residues. CDR3 sequence (DNA): TGTGCCAGCAGTTCCTTTAGCGGGGGGGAGTTCTTC. This gives the protein CASSSFSGGEFF. The variable domain in full, completed from reference TRBV28 and TRBJ2-1, reads DVKVTQSSRYLVKRTGEKVFLECVQDMDHENMFWYRQDPGLGLRLIYFSYDVKMKEKGDIPEGYSVSREKKERFSLILESASTNQTSMYLCASSSFSGGEFFGPGTRLTVL.

This clonotype was counted a single time. The chain employs TRBV7-2 and TRBJ2-5; D not certain. The CDR3 spans 13 residues. Trimming removed 1 base at V and 12 bases at J, with 15 bases between. Germline V gene data show CDR1 as SGHTA and CDR2 as FQGNSA. As DNA, the CDR3 is TGTGCCAGCAGCTTAGAACTTCTATCGCCAAAGTACTTC. This codes for CASSLELLSPKYF. Supplemented by reference TRBV7-2 and TRBJ2-5, the full variable domain reads GAGVSQSPSNKVTEKGKDVELRCDPISGHTALYWYRQSLGQGLEFLIYFQGNSAPDKSGLPSDRFSAERTGGSVSTLTIQRTQQEDSAVYLCASSLELLSPKYFGPGTRLLVL.

V and J are TRBV20-1 and TRBJ2-2, with 8 bases identical to TRBD2. With V trimmed by 4 bases and J by 6 bases, 10 bases remained unmatched. CDR1 and CDR2 (germline): DFQATT, SNEGSKA (reference sequence). The CDR3 is 15 amino acids. The CDR3 reads CSATASGGGAGELFF. The CDR3 DNA reads TGCAGTGCTACGGCTTCGGGGGGGGGGGCCGGGGAGCTGTTTTTT.

V usage is TRBV9 and J usage is TRBJ2-5; D is undetermined. The CDR3 covers 14 residues. CDR1 and CDR2 (germline): SGDLS, YYNGEE. Trimming stripped 0 bases from V and 4 bases from J, with 10 bases between. CDR3 residues: CASSVGADPETQYF. The CDR3 bases are TGTGCCAGCAGCGTAGGGGCAGACCCAGAGACCCAGTACTTC.

In regard to this clonotype: A read error is possible here, since a much larger clone lies one base away. The rearrangement joins TRBV20-1 to TRBJ1-1; D is unclear. CDR1 and CDR2 from the germline V gene are DFQATT and SNEGSKA (reference sequence). The CDR3 extends over 13 amino acids. The DNA for the CDR3 is TGCAGTGCTCCTCGAACCCCGAACACTGAAGCTCTCTTT. Protein sequence: CSAPRTPNTEALF.